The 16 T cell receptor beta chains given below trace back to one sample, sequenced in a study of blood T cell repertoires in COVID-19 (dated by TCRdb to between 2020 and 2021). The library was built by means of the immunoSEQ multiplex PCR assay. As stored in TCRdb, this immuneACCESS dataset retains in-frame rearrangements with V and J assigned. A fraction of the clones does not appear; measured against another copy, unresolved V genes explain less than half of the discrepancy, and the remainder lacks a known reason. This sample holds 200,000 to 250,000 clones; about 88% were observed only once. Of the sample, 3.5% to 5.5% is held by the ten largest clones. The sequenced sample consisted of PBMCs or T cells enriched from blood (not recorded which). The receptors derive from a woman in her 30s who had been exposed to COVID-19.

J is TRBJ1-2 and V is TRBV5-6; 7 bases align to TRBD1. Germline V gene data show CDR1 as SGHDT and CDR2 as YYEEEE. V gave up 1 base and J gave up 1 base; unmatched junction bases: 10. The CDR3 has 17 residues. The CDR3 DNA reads TGTGCCAGCAGCTTGTCCCCGGGACAGTTGTTTAACTATGGCTACACCTTC. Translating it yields CASSLSPGQLFNYGYTF.

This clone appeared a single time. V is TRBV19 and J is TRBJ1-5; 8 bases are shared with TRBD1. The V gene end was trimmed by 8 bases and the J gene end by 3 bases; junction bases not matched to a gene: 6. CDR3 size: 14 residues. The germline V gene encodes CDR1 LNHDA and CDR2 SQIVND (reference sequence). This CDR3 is CASVTGAFNQPQHF. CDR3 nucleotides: TGTGCCAGTGTGACAGGGGCCTTCAATCAGCCCCAGCATTTT.

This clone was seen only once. The CDR3 reads CASSRTDRVPIDTQYF. CDR3 bases: TGTGCCAGCAGCCGTACCGACAGGGTCCCAATTGATACGCAGTATTTT. J is TRBJ2-3 and V is TRBV7-9; TRBD1 matches at 7 bases. This CDR3 is built from 16 residues. Germline CDR1 SEHNR, CDR2 FQNEAQ (reference sequence). Trimming at V came to 5 bases and at J to 6 bases, leaving 14 bases not matched to a gene.

CDR3 amino acids: CASSPPAADTQYF. CDR3 nucleotide sequence: TGTGCCAGCAGCCCCCCCGCGGCAGATACGCAGTATTTT. J is TRBJ2-3 and V is TRBV7-2, with D hard to call. Trimming removed 5 bases at V and 4 bases at J, with 10 bases between. Per the germline V gene, CDR1 is SGHTA and CDR2 is FQGNSA. The CDR3 spans 13 residues.

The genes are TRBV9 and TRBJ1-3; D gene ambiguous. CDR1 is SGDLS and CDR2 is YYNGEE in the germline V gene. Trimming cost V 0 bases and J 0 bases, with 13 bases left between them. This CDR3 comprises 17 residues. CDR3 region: CASSVGLSGSSGNTIYF. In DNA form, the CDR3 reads TGTGCCAGCAGCGTAGGGTTAAGCGGCAGCTCTGGAAACACCATATATTTT.

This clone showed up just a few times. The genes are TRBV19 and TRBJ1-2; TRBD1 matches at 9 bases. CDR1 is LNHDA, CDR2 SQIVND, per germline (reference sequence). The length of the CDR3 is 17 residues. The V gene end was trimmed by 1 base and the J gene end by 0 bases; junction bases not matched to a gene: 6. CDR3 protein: CASSIGGDRATNYGYTF. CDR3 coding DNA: TGTGCCAGTAGTATAGGAGGGGACAGGGCGACTAACTATGGCTACACCTTC. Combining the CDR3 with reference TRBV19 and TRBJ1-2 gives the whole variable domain DGGITQSPKYLFRKEGQNVTLSCEQNLNHDAMYWYRQDPGQGLRLIYYSQIVNDFQKGDIAEGYSVSREKKESFPLTVTSAQKNPTAFYLCASSIGGDRATNYGYTFGSGTRLTVV.

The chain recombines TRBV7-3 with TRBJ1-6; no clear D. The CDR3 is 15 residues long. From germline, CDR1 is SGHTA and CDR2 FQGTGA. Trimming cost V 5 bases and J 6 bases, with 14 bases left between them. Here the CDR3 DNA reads TGTGCCAGCAGCCCCGAGACCGGCGGTAATTCACCCCTCCACTTT. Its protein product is CASSPETGGNSPLHF.

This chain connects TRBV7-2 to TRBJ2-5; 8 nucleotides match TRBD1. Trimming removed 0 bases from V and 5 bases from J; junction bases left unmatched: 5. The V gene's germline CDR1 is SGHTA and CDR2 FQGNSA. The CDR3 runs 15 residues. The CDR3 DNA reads TGTGCCAGCAGCTTAGCGCAGGGGGCATGGGAGACCCAGTACTTC. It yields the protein CASSLAQGAWETQYF.

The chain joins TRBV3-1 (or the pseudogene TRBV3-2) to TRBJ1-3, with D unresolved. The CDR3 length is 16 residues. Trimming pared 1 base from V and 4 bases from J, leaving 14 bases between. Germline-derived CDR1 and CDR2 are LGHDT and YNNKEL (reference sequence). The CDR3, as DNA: TGTGCCAGCAGCCAAGGTTGGCAGTTGGTAGGAAACACCATATATTTT. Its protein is CASSQGWQLVGNTIYF.

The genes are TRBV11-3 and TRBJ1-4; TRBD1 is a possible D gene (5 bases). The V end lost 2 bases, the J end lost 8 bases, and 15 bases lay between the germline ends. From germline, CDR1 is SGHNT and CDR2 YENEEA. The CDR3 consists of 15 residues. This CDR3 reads CASSLQGVEGEKLFF. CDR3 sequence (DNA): TGTGCCAGCAGCTTACAGGGTGTGGAGGGGGAAAAACTGTTTTTT.

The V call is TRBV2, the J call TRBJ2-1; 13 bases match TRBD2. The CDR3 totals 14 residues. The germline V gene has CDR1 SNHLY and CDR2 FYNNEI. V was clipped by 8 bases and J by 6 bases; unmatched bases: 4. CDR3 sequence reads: CASSGLAGVNEQFF. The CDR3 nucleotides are TGTGCCAGCTCCGGACTAGCGGGGGTCAATGAGCAGTTCTTC.

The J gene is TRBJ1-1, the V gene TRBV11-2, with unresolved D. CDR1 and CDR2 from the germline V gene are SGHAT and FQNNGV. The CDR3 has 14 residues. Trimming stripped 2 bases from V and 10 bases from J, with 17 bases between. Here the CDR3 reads CASSLTSVGQRAFF. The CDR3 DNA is TGTGCCAGCAGCTTAACTTCGGTGGGCCAAAGAGCTTTCTTT.

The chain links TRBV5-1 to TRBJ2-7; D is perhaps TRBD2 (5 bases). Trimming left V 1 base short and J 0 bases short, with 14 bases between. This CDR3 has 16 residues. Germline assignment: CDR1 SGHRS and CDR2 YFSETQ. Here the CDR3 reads CASSLSGNLYSYEQYF. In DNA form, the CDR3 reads TGCGCCAGCAGCTTGTCGGGGAACCTCTACTCCTACGAGCAGTACTTC.

CDR3: CASSQVVSSGGYEQYF. The CDR3 nucleotides are TGTGCCAGCAGCCAAGTCGTTTCTAGCGGAGGTTACGAGCAGTACTTC. The J gene is TRBJ2-7, the V gene TRBV4-2; 7 bases fit TRBD2. The CDR3 is 16 residues long. Germline-derived CDR1 and CDR2 are LGHNA and YNFKEQ. V was pared by 1 base and J by 4 bases, with 10 bases of the junction left unmatched.

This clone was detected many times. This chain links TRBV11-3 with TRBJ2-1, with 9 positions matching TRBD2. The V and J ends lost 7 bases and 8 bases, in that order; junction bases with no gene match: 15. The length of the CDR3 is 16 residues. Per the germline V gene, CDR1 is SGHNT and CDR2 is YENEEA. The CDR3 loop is CASTEDGRGGRDEQFF. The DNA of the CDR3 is TGTGCCAGCACCGAGGATGGGCGGGGGGGCCGAGATGAGCAGTTCTTC.

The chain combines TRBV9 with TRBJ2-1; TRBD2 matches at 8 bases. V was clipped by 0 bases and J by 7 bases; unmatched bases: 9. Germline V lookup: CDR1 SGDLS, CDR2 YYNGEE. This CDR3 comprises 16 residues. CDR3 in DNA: TGTGCCAGCAGCGTAGACGGGGGGGCCATTGTAAATGAGCAGTTCTTC. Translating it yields CASSVDGGAIVNEQFF.